This T cell receptor (beta chain) emerged from a study of CD8+ T cells in alopecia areata. Study details: The drug, oral tofacitinib, was given to treated patients at 5 to 10 mg twice daily. Overall study results and limits: Scalp clonality dropped significantly under tofacitinib, as did expanded CD8+ top-100 clones.

Notes on this clone: What it binds is unknown.

Investigators isolated RNA and reverse transcribed it into cDNA to act as the sequencing template. Data came from immunoSEQ multiplex PCR; TCRdb stores just in-frame clones and leaves some out. The table lists around 110,000 clones, less than 75% of them singletons, with 12% in the top ten. This CDR3 comprises 14 residues. V dropped 4 bases and J dropped 4; count of bases not matched to a gene: 4. From germline, CDR1 is MGHRA and CDR2 YSYEKL. Treatment specified: oral pan-JAK inhibitor, 5-10 mg twice daily. A FACSAria was used to sort CD4+ and CD8+ T cells. These cells came from PBMCs. J is TRBJ2-1 and V is TRBV4-1, with 7 bases lining up with TRBD2. This receptor was taken from a human donor with alopecia areata. The sample was CD8+ T cells sorted from blood, taken at week 24, from a patient treated with tofacitinib. The CDR3 DNA is TGCGCCAGCAGCCGCCCCGGGGGGTACAATGAGCAGTTCTTC. Protein sequence: CASSRPGGYNEQFF.